The next 20 T cell receptor beta chains were all read from a single sample in a study of spatial heterogeneity in lung cancer. The study, taken as a whole, reports: Tumor mutation counts were tracked by expanded intratumoral alpha and beta TCR counts.

These receptors lack a known antigen. TCRdb ran MiXCR on the 5' RACE reads and lists one entry per CDR3 protein. This table holds approximately 7,000 distinct CDR3 sequences, about 12% found once. Specified time point: sample taken at primary tumor resection. Source: lung tumor tissue, taken at surgery. The receptors stem from a male donor with early-stage non-small cell lung cancer.

This clonotype is labeled medium-sized. This beta chain represents an off-target read in a library built for alpha chains; its size is of limited meaning. For the CDR3, the DNA is TGTGCCAGCAGACCCGTGACAGCCCTCTACGAGCAGTACTTC. Translation gives CASRPVTALYEQYF. The gene calls are TRBV12-3 or TRBV12-4 and TRBJ2-7; possible D gene TRBD1, 5 bases. The CDR3 loop spans 14 amino acids. V gave up 6 bases and J gave up 3 bases, with 15 bases separating them.

By sample share, this clonotype is medium-sized. Being off target in a library aimed at alpha chains, this beta chain has a size of little meaning. The chain recombines TRBV5-1 with TRBJ2-7, with no clear D. This CDR3 has 17 residues. Per the germline V gene, CDR1 is SGHRS and CDR2 is YFSETQ. V was cut by 4 bases and J by 4 bases, with 24 bases left in between. Here the CDR3 reads CASSLRSSGAAPYEQYF. CDR3 DNA sequence: TGCGCCAGCAGCCTAAGATCATCGGGCGCAGCGCCATACGAGCAGTACTTC.

This clonotype was counted at least ten times. Since it is a stray read in a library aimed at alpha chains, this beta chain has a size that is not meaningful. DNA of the CDR3: TGTGCCAGCATGCTAGCGGGAATGGGTGAGCAGTTCTTC. Its protein is CASMLAGMGEQFF. The chain recombines TRBV27 with TRBJ2-1, with 9 bases that match TRBD2. The CDR3 is made up of 13 amino acids. CDR1 is MNHEY, CDR2 SMNVEV, per germline (reference sequence). The V segment lost 7 bases and the J segment 9 bases; nucleotides outside the gene matches: 7.

This clonotype has ten or more counts. This beta chain is off target for a library built for alpha chains, so its abundance means little. The V gene is TRBV19, the J gene TRBJ1-1, with D unresolved. The V gene's germline CDR1 is LNHDA and CDR2 SQIVND (reference sequence). Trimming removed 1 base at V and 4 bases at J, with 13 bases between. This CDR3 has 15 residues. The CDR3 sequence is CASSIVALSSTEAFF. DNA of the CDR3: TGTGCCAGTAGTATAGTCGCGCTGAGTAGCACTGAAGCTTTCTTT.

This clonotype came up many times. This beta chain lies outside the target of a library built for alpha chains; its clone size means little. This chain joins TRBV27 and TRBJ1-5, with D perhaps matching TRBD1 (5 bases). Germline V gives CDR1 MNHEY, CDR2 SMNVEV (reference sequence). V lost 0 bases to trimming and J lost 2 bases, with 8 bases between them. The CDR3 covers 15 residues. CDR3 sequence: CASSLSGVGNQPQHF. CDR3 in DNA: TGTGCCAGCAGTTTATCAGGGGTGGGCAATCAGCCCCAGCATTTT.

Details on this clonotype: As an off-target read in a library built for alpha chains, this beta chain has a frequency of little significance. The chain has TRBV7-9 and TRBJ1-2, with 11 bases matching TRBD1. Germline lookup yields CDR1 SEHNR and CDR2 FQNEAQ (reference sequence). The length of the CDR3 is 16 residues. The ends lost 1 base at V and 5 bases at J; junction bases unmatched: 6. CDR3 amino acids: CASSLETGTGGYGYTF. The CDR3, as DNA: TGTGCCAGCAGCTTAGAAACCGGGACAGGGGGTTATGGCTACACCTTC.

Only a few counts were recorded for this clonotype. A library made for alpha chains picked up this beta chain off target, so its size means little. The chain couples TRBV25-1 to TRBJ2-6; no clear D gene. The CDR3 covers 13 residues. Germline V gene sequence: CDR1 MGHDK, CDR2 SYGVNS. V lost 1 base and J lost 4, with 2 bases in between. The CDR3 sequence: CASSEWGANVLTF. For the CDR3, the DNA is TGTGCCAGCAGTGAATGGGGGGCCAACGTCCTGACTTTC.

This clonotype came up many times. A library made for alpha chains picked up this beta chain off target, so its size means little. The CDR3 nucleotides read TGTGCCAGCAGCTTACAAGACAGAAGGCAGTACTTC. Protein product: CASSLQDRRQYF. The chain carries TRBV7-6 and TRBJ2-7; maybe TRBD1 (5 bases). The V gene lost 2 bases and the J gene lost 9 bases, with 11 bases spanning the gap. This CDR3 has 12 residues. CDR1 is SGHVS and CDR2 is FNYEAQ in the germline V gene.

Comments on this clonotype: Because this beta chain is a stray read in a library intended to capture alpha chains, its abundance should not be given much weight. The chain combines TRBV20-1 with TRBJ2-1, with TRBD1 as a possible D gene (5 bases). CDR1 and CDR2 (germline): DFQATT, SNEGSKA (reference sequence). With 1 base removed from V and 2 bases from J, the gap between germline ends came to 6 bases. The CDR3 spans 13 residues. CDR3 protein: CSARGQTYNEQFF. The DNA of the CDR3 is TGCAGTGCTAGAGGACAGACCTACAATGAGCAGTTCTTC.

This clonotype occurred many times. Found in a library prepared for alpha chains, this beta chain is an off-target read, and its abundance has little meaning. J is TRBJ1-4 and V is TRBV5-1; possible D gene TRBD1, 5 bases. CDR3 length: 14 residues. Germline CDR1 is SGHRS and CDR2 is YFSETQ. The germline V and J ends were trimmed by 5 bases and 5 bases, with 13 bases remaining between them. In nucleotides, the CDR3 is TGCGCCAGCAGTACCGGGACGGGGAATGAAAAACTGTTTTTT. Its protein is CASSTGTGNEKLFF.

This clonotype came up many times. In a library made to pick up alpha chains, this beta chain is a stray read with a size that means little. The rearrangement uses TRBV28 and TRBJ1-2, with a tentative D call TRBD1 (5 bases). CDR3 length equals 15 residues. The V end was cut by 5 bases, the J end by 2 bases, with 15 bases between. CDR1 and CDR2 (germline): MDHEN, SYDVKM. In DNA form, the CDR3 reads TGTGCCAGCAGTCCCCCCGGGACGGGAAACTATGGCTACACCTTC. Its translation: CASSPPGTGNYGYTF.

This clonotype came up many times. Since it is a stray read in a library aimed at alpha chains, this beta chain has a size that is not meaningful. The CDR3 DNA reads as TGCAGTGCTGGGGCCCCCCCGGCCAAAAACATTCAGTACTTC. Its protein is CSAGAPPAKNIQYF. The rearrangement joins TRBV20-1 to TRBJ2-4; TRBD1 is a possible D gene (5 bases). The CDR3 loop spans 14 amino acids. V was clipped by 5 bases and J by 1 base, with 12 bases between them. The germline V gene encodes CDR1 DFQATT and CDR2 SNEGSKA (reference sequence).

At least ten counts were recorded for this clonotype. This beta chain was picked up by a library intended for alpha chains and is off target, so its count carries little meaning. The chain is built from TRBV12-3 or TRBV12-4 and TRBJ2-3, with 7 bases aligning to TRBD2. Trimming took 3 bases from V and 2 from J; bases not matched to a gene: 11. The CDR3 consists of 17 residues. Written as DNA, the CDR3 is TGTGCCAGCAGTTTTAATCCCCCTAGCGGTGACACAGATACGCAGTATTTT. Protein sequence: CASSFNPPSGDTDTQYF.

This clonotype is labeled as medium-sized. In a library made to pick up alpha chains, this beta chain is a stray read with a size that means little. The CDR3, as DNA: TGCAGCGCAAAAGTAACCGAGGAGCAGTTCTTC. This codes for CSAKVTEEQFF. The chain combines TRBV29-1 with TRBJ2-1, with D unclear. The CDR3 is 11 amino acids. Deletions cut 7 bases from V and 10 bases from J, with 14 bases between. CDR1 SQVTM and CDR2 ANQGSEA come from the germline V gene.

This clonotype is medium-sized by share. This beta chain is an unintended read in a library built for alpha chains; its size means little. The rearrangement uses TRBV20-1 and TRBJ2-7; 8 bases line up with TRBD2. Germline-derived CDR1 and CDR2 are DFQATT and SNEGSKA (reference sequence). The junction had 3 bases not matched to a gene; V was cut back by 2 bases and J by 0 bases. The CDR3 runs to 14 residues. This chain's CDR3 is CSARRTSGSYEQYF. CDR3 in DNA: TGCAGTGCTAGACGTACTAGCGGCTCCTACGAGCAGTACTTC.

Concerning this clonotype itself: Within a library made for alpha chains, this beta chain is off target, and its count is uninformative. V and J are TRBV6-7 and TRBJ2-1, with a possible D match to TRBD2 (6 bases). TRBV6-7 belongs to the ORF category, with a function that is uncertain. This CDR3 is built from 15 residues. The V end lost 5 bases, the J end lost 8 bases, and 19 bases lay between the germline ends. The CDR3 reads CASSKVAGRGDEQFF. The CDR3 coding sequence is TGTGCCAGCAGTAAGGTTGCGGGGAGAGGTGATGAGCAGTTCTTC.

This clonotype was recorded at least ten times. Since it is a stray read in a library aimed at alpha chains, this beta chain has a size that is not meaningful. As DNA, the CDR3 is TGTGCCTGGAGGCCCGGGCTAGCGGGAGGGAACTCATACAATGAGCAGTTCTTC. Translating gives CAWRPGLAGGNSYNEQFF. The V call is TRBV30, the J call TRBJ2-1; 12 bases match TRBD2. Germline V CDR1 and CDR2: GTSNPN, SVGIG (reference sequence). The V segment lost 3 bases and the J segment 4 bases; nucleotides outside the gene matches: 13. The CDR3 loop spans 18 amino acids.

Many counts were recorded for this clonotype. The library was prepared for alpha chains; this beta chain is a stray read, so its frequency means little. The chain carries TRBV5-1 and TRBJ2-4; 7 bases match TRBD1. CDR1 and CDR2 from the germline V gene are SGHRS and YFSETQ. This CDR3 is 15 amino acids long. With 4 bases clipped from V and 1 base from J, the junction kept 5 bases outside the gene matches. The CDR3 loop reads CASSGTTGAKNIQYF. Here the CDR3 DNA reads TGCGCCAGCAGCGGGACGACAGGGGCCAAAAACATTCAGTACTTC. Full variable domain (outside the CDR3, taken from reference TRBV5-1 and TRBJ2-4): KAGVTQTPRYLIKTRGQQVTLSCSPISGHRSVSWYQQTPGQGLQFLFEYFSETQRNKGNFPGRFSGRQFSNSRSEMNVSTLELGDSALYLCASSGTTGAKNIQYFGAGTRLSVL.

By proportion, this clonotype is medium-sized (0.01 to 0.1%). For a library built for alpha chains, this beta chain is a stray read; little rests on its size. V is TRBV20-1 and J is TRBJ2-1, with 10 bases lining up with TRBD2. CDR1 DFQATT and CDR2 SNEGSKA come from the germline V gene (reference sequence). This CDR3 has 15 amino acids. Trimming removed 0 bases from V and 12 bases from J; junction bases left unmatched: 11. DNA of the CDR3: TGCAGTGCTAGAGATGTAACTAGCGGGGCGGGGGTGCAGTTCTTC. It is translated as CSARDVTSGAGVQFF.

Within the sample, this clonotype is medium-sized. This beta chain represents an off-target read in a library built for alpha chains; its size is of limited meaning. This chain links TRBV20-1 with TRBJ2-1, with D unresolved. The CDR3 contains 13 residues. Germline CDR1 and CDR2: DFQATT and SNEGSKA (reference sequence). The V end was cut by 0 bases, the J end by 8 bases, with 11 bases between. The CDR3 spells CSARDTSRHEQFF. DNA for the CDR3: TGCAGTGCTAGAGATACCAGTCGGCATGAGCAGTTCTTC.